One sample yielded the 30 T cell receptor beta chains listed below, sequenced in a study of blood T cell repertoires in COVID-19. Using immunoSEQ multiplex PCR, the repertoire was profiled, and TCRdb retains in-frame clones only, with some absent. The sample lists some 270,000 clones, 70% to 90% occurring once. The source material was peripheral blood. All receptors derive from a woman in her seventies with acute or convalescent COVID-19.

The CDR3 DNA is TGTGCCAGCAGCCTACAGGGGGATACTGAAGCTTTCTTT. This gives the protein CASSLQGDTEAFF. This chain links TRBV5-5 with TRBJ1-1; TRBD1 matches 8 bases. Germline CDR1 SGHKS, CDR2 YYEKEE (reference sequence). This CDR3 region has 13 residues. The ends lost 4 bases at V and 5 bases at J; junction bases unmatched: 4.

DNA for the CDR3: TGTGCCTGGAGTGTGTCGACAGGGCGGAACAATCAGCCCCAGCATTTT. Encoded protein: CAWSVSTGRNNQPQHF. The chain employs TRBV30 and TRBJ1-5; 7 bases align to TRBD1. This CDR3 contains 16 residues. CDR1 is GTSNPN, CDR2 SVGIG, per germline (reference sequence). Unmatched junction bases numbered 8, after V lost 0 bases and J lost 3 bases.

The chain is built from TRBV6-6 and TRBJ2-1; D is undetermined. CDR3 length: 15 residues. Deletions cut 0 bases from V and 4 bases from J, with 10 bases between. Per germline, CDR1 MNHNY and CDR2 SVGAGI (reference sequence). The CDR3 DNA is TGTGCCAGCAGTTACTCGGATTCCGGGTACAATGAGCAGTTCTTC. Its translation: CASSYSDSGYNEQFF.

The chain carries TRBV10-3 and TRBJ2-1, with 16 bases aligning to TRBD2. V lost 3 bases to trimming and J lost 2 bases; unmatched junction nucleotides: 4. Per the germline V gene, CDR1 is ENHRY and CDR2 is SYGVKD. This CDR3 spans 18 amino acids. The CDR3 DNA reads TGTGCCATCAGTGACCAAGGGACTAGCGGGGGGGCCTACAATGAGCAGTTCTTC. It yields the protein CAISDQGTSGGAYNEQFF.

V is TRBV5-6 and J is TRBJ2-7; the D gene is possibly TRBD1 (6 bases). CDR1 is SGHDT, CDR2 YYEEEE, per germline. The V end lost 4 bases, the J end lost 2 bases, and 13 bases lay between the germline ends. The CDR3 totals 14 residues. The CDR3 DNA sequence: TGTGCCAGCAGCAAGACAGGTGGGCCCTACGAGCAGTACTTC. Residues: CASSKTGGPYEQYF.

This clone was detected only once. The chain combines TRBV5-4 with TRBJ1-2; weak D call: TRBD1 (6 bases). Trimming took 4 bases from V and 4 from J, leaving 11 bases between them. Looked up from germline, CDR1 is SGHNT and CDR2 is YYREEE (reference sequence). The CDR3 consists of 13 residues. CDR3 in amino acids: CASSRDKTYGYTF. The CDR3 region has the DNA TGTGCCAGCAGCCGGGACAAGACCTATGGCTACACCTTC.

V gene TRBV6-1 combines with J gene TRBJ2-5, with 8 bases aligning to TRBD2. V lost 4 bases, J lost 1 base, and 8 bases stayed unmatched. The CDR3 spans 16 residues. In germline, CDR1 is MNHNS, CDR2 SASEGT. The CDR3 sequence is CASSVGTSGVQETQYF. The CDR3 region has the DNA TGTGCCAGCAGTGTTGGAACTAGCGGAGTCCAAGAGACCCAGTACTTC.

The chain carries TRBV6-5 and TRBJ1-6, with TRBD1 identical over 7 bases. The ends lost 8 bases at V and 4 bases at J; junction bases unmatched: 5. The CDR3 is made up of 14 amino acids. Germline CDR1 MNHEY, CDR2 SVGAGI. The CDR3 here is CASRGTVYNSPLHF. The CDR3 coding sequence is TGTGCCAGCCGAGGGACAGTTTATAATTCACCCCTCCACTTT.

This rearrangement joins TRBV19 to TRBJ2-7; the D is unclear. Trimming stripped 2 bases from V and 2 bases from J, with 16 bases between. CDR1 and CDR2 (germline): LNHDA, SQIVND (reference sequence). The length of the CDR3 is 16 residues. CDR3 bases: TGTGCCAGTAGTATACGGCATCGCGTGGGCACCTACGAGCAGTACTTC. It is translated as CASSIRHRVGTYEQYF.

The CDR3 here is CATSVFPGTEAFF. DNA of the CDR3: TGTGCCACCAGCGTATTCCCAGGGACTGAAGCTTTCTTT. This sequence joins TRBV15 and TRBJ1-1; D might be TRBD1 (5 bases). Trimming took 5 bases from V and 5 from J, leaving 12 bases between them. Germline assignment: CDR1 LNHNV and CDR2 YYDKDF (reference sequence). There are 13 residues in the CDR3.

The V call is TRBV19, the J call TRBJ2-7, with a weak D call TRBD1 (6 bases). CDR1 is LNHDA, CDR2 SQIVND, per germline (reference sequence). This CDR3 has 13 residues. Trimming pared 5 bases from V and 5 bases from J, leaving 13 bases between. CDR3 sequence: CASSSNRANEQYF. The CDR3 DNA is TGTGCCAGTAGTTCGAACAGGGCCAACGAGCAGTACTTC.

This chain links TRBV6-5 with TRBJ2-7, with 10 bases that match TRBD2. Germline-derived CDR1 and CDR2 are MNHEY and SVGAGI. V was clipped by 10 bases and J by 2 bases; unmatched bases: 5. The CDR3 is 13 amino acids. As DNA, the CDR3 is TGTGCCACCCGGACTAGCGGCACCTACGAGCAGTACTTC. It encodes CATRTSGTYEQYF.

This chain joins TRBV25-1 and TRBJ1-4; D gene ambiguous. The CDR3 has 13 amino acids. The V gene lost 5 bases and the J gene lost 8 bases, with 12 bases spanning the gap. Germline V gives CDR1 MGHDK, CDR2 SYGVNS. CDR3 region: CASSYRTGEKLFF. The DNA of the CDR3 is TGTGCCAGCAGTTACCGGACGGGGGAAAAACTGTTTTTT.

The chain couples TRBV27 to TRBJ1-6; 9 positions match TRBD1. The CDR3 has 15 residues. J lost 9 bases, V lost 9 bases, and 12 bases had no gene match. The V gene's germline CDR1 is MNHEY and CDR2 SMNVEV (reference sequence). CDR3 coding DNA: TGTGCCAGTAGCATCGACAGGGGGTATGGTTCACCCCTCCACTTT. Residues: CASSIDRGYGSPLHF.

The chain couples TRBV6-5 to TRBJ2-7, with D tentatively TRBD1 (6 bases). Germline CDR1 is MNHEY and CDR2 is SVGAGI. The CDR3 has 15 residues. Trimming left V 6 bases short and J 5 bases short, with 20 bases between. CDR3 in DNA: TGTGCCAGCAGCATTACCGAACAGGGTCGCAACGAGCAGTACTTC. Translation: CASSITEQGRNEQYF.

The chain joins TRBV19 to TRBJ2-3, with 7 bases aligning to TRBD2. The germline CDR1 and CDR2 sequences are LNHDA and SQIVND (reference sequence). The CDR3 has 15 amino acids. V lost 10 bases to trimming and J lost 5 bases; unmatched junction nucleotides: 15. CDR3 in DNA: TGTGCCACCTCACCTGGGAGGGGATGGGAAGATACGCAGTATTTT. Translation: CATSPGRGWEDTQYF.

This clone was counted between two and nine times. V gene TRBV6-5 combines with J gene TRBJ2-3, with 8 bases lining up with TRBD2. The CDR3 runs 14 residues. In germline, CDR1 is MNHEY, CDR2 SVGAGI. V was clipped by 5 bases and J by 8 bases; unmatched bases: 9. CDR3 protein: CASSKRTSLTTQYF. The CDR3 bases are TGTGCCAGCAGTAAAAGGACTAGCCTTACTACGCAGTATTTT.

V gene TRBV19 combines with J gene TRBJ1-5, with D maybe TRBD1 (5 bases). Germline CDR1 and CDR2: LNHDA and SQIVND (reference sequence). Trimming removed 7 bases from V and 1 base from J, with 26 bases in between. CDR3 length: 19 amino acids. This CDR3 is CASMWGTGGDIGSNQPQHF. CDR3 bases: TGTGCCAGTATGTGGGGCACAGGAGGGGATATTGGGAGCAATCAGCCCCAGCATTTT.

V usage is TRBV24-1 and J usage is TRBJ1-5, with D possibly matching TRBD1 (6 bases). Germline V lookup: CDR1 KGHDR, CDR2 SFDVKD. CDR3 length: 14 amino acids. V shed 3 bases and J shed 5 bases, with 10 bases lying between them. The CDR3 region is CATSDAAGDQPQHF. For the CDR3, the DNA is TGTGCCACCAGTGATGCGGCAGGGGATCAGCCCCAGCATTTT.

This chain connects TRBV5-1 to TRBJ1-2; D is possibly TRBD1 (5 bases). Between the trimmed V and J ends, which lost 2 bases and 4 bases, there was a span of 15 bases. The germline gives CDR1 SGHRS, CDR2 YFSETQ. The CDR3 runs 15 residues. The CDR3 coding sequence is TGCGCCAGCAGCTTCACCACAGGCGAAGGCTATGGCTACACCTTC. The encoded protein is CASSFTTGEGYGYTF.

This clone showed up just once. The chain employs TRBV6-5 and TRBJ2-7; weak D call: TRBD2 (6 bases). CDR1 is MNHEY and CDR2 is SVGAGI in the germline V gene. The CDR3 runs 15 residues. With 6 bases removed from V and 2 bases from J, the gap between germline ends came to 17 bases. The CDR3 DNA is TGTGCCAGCAGGATCAATGGGGGGTCCACCTACGAGCAGTACTTC. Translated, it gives CASRINGGSTYEQYF.

The CDR3, as DNA: TGTGCCAGCAGCGTAGTACAGAACACCGGGGAGCTGTTTTTT. Amino acids: CASSVVQNTGELFF. This chain connects TRBV9 to TRBJ2-2; no firm D call. The germline V gene encodes CDR1 SGDLS and CDR2 YYNGEE. Trimming stripped 0 bases from V and 1 base from J, with 4 bases between. This CDR3 spans 14 amino acids.

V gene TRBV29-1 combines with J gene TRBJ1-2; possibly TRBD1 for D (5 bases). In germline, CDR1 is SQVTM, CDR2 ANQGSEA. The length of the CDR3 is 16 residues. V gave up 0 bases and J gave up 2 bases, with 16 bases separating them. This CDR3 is CSVEDLSREGNYGYTF. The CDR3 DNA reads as TGCAGCGTTGAAGATCTCAGCAGGGAGGGCAACTATGGCTACACCTTC.

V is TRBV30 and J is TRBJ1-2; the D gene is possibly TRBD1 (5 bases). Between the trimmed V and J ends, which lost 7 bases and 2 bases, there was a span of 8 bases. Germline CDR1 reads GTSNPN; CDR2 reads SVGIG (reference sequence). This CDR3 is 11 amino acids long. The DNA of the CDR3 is TGTGCCTTCCGACAGAACTATGGCTACACCTTC. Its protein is CAFRQNYGYTF.

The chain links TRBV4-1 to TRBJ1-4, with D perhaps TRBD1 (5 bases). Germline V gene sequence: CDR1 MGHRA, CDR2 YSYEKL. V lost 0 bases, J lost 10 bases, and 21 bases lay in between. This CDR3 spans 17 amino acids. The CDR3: CASSQDPGEGESGKLFF. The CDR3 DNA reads TGCGCCAGCAGCCAAGATCCGGGGGAGGGTGAGAGTGGAAAACTGTTTTTT.

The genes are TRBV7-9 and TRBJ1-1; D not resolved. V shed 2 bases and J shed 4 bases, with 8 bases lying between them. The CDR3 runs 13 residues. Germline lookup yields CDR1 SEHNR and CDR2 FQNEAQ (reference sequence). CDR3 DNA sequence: TGTGCCAGCAGCTTATTCCAGGCCACTGAAGCTTTCTTT. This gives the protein CASSLFQATEAFF. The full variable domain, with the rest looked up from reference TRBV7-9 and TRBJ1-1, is DTGVSQNPRHKITKRGQNVTFRCDPISEHNRLYWYRQTLGQGPEFLTYFQNEAQLEKSRLLSDRFSAERPKGSFSTLEIQRTEQGDSAMYLCASSLFQATEAFFGQGTRLTVV.

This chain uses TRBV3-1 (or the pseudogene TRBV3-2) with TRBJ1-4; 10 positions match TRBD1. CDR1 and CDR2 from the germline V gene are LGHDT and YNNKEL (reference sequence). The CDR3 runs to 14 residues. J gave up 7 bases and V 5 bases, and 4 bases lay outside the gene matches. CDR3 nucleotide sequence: TGTGCCAGCAGCTCCGGACAGGGGGGTGAAAAACTGTTTTTT. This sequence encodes CASSSGQGGEKLFF.

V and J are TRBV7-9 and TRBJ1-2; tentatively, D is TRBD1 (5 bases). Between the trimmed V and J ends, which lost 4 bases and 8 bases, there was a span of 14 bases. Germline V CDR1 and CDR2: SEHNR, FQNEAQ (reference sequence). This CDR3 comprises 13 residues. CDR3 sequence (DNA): TGTGCCAGCAGCTCGCAGGAAAGGGGAGGCTACACCTTC. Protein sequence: CASSSQERGGYTF.

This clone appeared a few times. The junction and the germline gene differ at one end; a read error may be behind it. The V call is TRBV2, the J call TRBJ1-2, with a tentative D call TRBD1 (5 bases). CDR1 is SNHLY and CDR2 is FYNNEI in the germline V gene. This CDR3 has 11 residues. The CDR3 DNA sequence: TGTGCCAGCAGTACCGGGGGAGGTAATTCCTTC. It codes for CASSTGGGNSF.

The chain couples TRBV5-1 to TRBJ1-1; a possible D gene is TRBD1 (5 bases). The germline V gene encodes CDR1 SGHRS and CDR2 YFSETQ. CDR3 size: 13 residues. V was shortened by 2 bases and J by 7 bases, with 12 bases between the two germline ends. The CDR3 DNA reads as TGCGCCAGCAGCTTACGGGGGGTCAATGAAGCTTTCTTT. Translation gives CASSLRGVNEAFF. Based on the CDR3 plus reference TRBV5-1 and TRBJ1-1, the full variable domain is KAGVTQTPRYLIKTRGQQVTLSCSPISGHRSVSWYQQTPGQGLQFLFEYFSETQRNKGNFPGRFSGRQFSNSRSEMNVSTLELGDSALYLCASSLRGVNEAFFGQGTRLTVV.